These T cell receptor beta chains were read from a single sample in a study of long-term antiretroviral therapy in people with HIV. The repertoire was sequenced with immunoSEQ multiplex PCR; TCRdb's copy has only in-frame clones and lacks some. The sample carries tens of thousands of clones, under 80% recorded once. Here the sequenced sample was unsorted PBMCs, taken 1.1 years before starting antiretroviral therapy. Receptors originate from a woman between 40 and 50 years old with HIV. The conserved cysteine and the conserved F or W are not part of the CDR3 here. The order of the fields is J gene, V gene, CDR3 protein.

TRBJ2-7 TRBV18 ASSPRGSSYEQY
TRBJ2-1 TRBV10-1 ASSPDIAGTEQF
TRBJ2-3 TRBV11-3 ASSLVLAGATDTQY
TRBJ2-6 TRBV2 ASSRFTGGVGANVLT
TRBJ1-4 TRBV19 ASSLGLISNEKLF
TRBJ2-5 TRBV5-4 ASSLASGGGGKRAQY
TRBJ2-3 TRBV11-3 ASSLGDLAGPRGTQY
TRBJ2-7 TRBV5-4 ASSLEGSYEQY
TRBJ2-6 TRBV11-2 ASSLKPPGPPSGANVLT
TRBJ1-2 TRBV11-3 ASSLGPTGDYYGYT
TRBJ2-3 TRBV7-2 ASSLYLQGGDTQY
TRBJ2-5 TRBV11-3 ASSLDRETQY
TRBJ2-1 TRBV4-3 ASSLDTGTTMLGQF